This TCR beta chain appears in the sequencing data of a study of CD8 T cells in Susac syndrome. RNA amounts of roughly 0.45 to 1 ug underwent reverse transcription with random hexamers. TCRdb re-called the immunoSEQ multiplex PCR reads with MiXCR, one entry per CDR3 protein. The table lists approximately 110,000 distinct CDR3 sequences, about 94% of them singletons. V lost 1 base and J lost 6, with 13 bases in between. Germline values: CDR1 SGHTA, CDR2 FQGNSA. This CDR3 spans 15 amino acids. The sequenced sample consisted of CD4+ T cells from PBMCs. This TCR derives from a human donor in good health. V is TRBV7-2 and J is TRBJ1-5, with a weak D call TRBD1 (6 bases). The CDR3: CASSLVGQSGQPQHF. The CDR3 coding sequence is TGTGCCAGCAGCTTAGTAGGACAGTCCGGTCAGCCCCAGCATTTT. Full variable domain (rest looked up from reference TRBV7-2 and TRBJ1-5): GAGVSQSPSNKVTEKGKDVELRCDPISGHTALYWYRQSLGQGLEFLIYFQGNSAPDKSGLPSDRFSAERTGGSVSTLTIQRTQQEDSAVYLCASSLVGQSGQPQHFGDGTRLSIL.